A single sample gave rise to the 4 T cell receptor beta chains below, sequenced in a study of shared clonotypes between healthy human individuals. The method was immunoSEQ multiplex PCR; TCRdb's version includes in-frame clones alone and lacks a portion of them. The repertoire holds roughly 1,500,000 clones, with approximately 98% as singletons. The material sequenced was naive CD4+ T cells sorted from blood. Noted subset: CD45RA+ positively selected. All receptors derive from a man younger than 45 in good health.

The V gene is TRBV5-1, the J gene TRBJ2-1; no firm D call. The germline V gene has CDR1 SGHRS and CDR2 YFSETQ. Trimming stripped 0 bases from V and 2 bases from J, with 9 bases between. The CDR3 has 15 residues. For the CDR3, the DNA is TGCGCCAGCAGCTTGGAGGCCCGAACCTACAATGAGCAGTTCTTC. This gives the protein CASSLEARTYNEQFF.

CDR3 region: CASSERGPYNEQFF. CDR3 nucleotides: TGTGCCAGCAGTGAACGGGGGCCATACAATGAGCAGTTCTTC. The V and J genes are TRBV25-1 and TRBJ2-1; D possibly matches TRBD1 or TRBD2 (6 bases each). The germline CDR1 and CDR2 sequences are MGHDK and SYGVNS. The length of the CDR3 is 14 residues. V dropped 2 bases and J dropped 4 bases, with 9 bases sitting between them. Drawing the rest from reference TRBV25-1 and TRBJ2-1, the complete variable domain is EADIYQTPRYLVIGTGKKITLECSQTMGHDKMYWYQQDPGMELHLIHYSYGVNSTEKGDLSSESTVSRIRTEHFPLTLESARPSHTSQYLCASSERGPYNEQFFGPGTRLTVL.

The chain employs TRBV7-2 and TRBJ1-2; no clear D gene. Trimming stripped 1 base from V and 4 bases from J, with 13 bases between. CDR1 is SGHTA and CDR2 is FQGNSA in the germline V gene. The CDR3 is 15 residues long. The DNA for the CDR3 is TGTGCCAGCAGCTTAGTTCGGCGAGCTGGCTATGGCTACACCTTC. The encoded protein is CASSLVRRAGYGYTF.

This rearrangement joins TRBV5-1 to TRBJ1-4, with D perhaps matching TRBD1 (5 bases). V dropped 3 bases and J dropped 8 bases, with 23 bases sitting between them. The germline V gene encodes CDR1 SGHRS and CDR2 YFSETQ. This CDR3 spans 17 amino acids. The CDR3 nucleotides are TGCGCCAGCAGCTGGGAGGGTTTGGGGACGCCGGGGGAAAAACTGTTTTTT. Translating gives CASSWEGLGTPGEKLFF.